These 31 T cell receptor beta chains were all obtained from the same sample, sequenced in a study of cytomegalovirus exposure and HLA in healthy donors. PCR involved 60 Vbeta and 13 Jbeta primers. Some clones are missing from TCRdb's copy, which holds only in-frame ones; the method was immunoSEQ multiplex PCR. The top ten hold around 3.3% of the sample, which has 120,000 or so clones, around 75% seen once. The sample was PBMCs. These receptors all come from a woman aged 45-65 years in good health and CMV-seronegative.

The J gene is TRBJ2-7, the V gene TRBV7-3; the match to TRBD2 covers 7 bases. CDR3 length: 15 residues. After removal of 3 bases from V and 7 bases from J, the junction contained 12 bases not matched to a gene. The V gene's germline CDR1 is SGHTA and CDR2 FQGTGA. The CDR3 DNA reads TGTGCCAGCAGCTTCGAGGGAGGGCCGTCGGGGGAGCAGTACTTC. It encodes CASSFEGGPSGEQYF.

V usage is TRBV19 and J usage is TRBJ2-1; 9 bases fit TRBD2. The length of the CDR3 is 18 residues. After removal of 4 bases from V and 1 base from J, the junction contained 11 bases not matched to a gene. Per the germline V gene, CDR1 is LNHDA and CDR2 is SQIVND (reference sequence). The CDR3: CASSRSGRLGRSYNEQFF. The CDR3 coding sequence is TGTGCCAGTAGTAGAAGCGGGAGGTTAGGTCGTTCCTACAATGAGCAGTTCTTC.

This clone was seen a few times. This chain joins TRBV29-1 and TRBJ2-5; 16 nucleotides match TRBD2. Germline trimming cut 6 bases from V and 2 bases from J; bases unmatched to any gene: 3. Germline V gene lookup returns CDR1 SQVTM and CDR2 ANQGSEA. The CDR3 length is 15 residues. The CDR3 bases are TGCAGCGTCGGGACTAGCGGGAGGGGGCAAGAGACCCAGTACTTC. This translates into CSVGTSGRGQETQYF.

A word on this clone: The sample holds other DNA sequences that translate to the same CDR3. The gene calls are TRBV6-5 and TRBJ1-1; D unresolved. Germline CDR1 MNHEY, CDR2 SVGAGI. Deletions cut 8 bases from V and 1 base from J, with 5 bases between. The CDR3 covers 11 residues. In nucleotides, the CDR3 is TGTGCCAGCGGGCGGAACACTGAAGCTTTCTTT. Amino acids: CASGRNTEAFF.

Here the CDR3 reads CASSARNRGNGYTF. CDR3 nucleotides: TGTGCCAGCAGCGCCCGGAACAGAGGGAATGGCTACACCTTC. V is TRBV9 and J is TRBJ1-2, with no clear D. Trimming took 3 bases from V and 6 from J, leaving 15 bases between them. CDR3 size: 14 residues. Germline values: CDR1 SGDLS, CDR2 YYNGEE. The entire variable domain, with the rest obtained from reference TRBV9 and TRBJ1-2, is as follows: DSGVTQTPKHLITATGQRVTLRCSPRSGDLSVYWYQQSLDQGLQFLIQYYNGEERAKGNILERFSAQQFPDLHSELNLSSLELGDSALYFCASSARNRGNGYTFGSGTRLTVV.

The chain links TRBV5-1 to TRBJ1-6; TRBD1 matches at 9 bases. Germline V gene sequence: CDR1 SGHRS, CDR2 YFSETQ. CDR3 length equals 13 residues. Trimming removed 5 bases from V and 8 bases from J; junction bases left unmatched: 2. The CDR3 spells CASSGTGYSPLHF. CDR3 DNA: TGCGCCAGCAGTGGGACAGGGTATTCACCCCTCCACTTT.

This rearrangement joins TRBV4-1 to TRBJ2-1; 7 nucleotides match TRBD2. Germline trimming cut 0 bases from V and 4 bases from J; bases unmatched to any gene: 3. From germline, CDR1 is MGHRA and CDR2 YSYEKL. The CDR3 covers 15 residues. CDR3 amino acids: CASSQDLAGYNEQFF. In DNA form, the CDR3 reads TGCGCCAGCAGCCAAGATTTAGCGGGTTACAATGAGCAGTTCTTC.

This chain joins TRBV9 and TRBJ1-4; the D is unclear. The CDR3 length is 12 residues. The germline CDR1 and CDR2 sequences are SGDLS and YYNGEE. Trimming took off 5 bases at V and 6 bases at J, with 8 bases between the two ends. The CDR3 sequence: CASSLVDEKLFF. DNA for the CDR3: TGTGCCAGCAGTCTGGTAGATGAAAAACTGTTTTTT.

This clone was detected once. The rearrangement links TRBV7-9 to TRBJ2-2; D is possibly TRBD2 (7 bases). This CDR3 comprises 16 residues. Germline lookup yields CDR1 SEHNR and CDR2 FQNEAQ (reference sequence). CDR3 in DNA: TGTGCTAACTTGGGGGCGGGAGCCGCGAACACCGGGGAGCTGTTTTTT. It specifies CANLGAGAANTGELFF.

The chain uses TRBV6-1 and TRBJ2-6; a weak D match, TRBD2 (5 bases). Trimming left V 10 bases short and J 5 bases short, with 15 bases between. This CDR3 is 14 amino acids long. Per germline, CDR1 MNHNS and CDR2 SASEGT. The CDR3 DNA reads TGTGCCATCCTAGGAGCGGCCCGGGCCAACGTCCTGACTTTC. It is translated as CAILGAARANVLTF.

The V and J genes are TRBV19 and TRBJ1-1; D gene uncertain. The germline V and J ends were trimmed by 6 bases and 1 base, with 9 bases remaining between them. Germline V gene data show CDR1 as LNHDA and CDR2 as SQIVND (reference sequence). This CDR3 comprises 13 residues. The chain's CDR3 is CASSSGRNTEAFF. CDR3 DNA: TGTGCCAGTAGCTCTGGGAGGAACACTGAAGCTTTCTTT.

The CDR3 reads CATSRDGRGTDTQYF. In DNA, the CDR3 is TGTGCCACCAGCAGAGATGGGCGGGGCACAGATACGCAGTATTTT. V and J are TRBV15 and TRBJ2-3; TRBD2 is a possible D gene (5 bases). This CDR3 is built from 15 residues. Germline CDR1 LNHNV, CDR2 YYDKDF (reference sequence). Trimming took off 0 bases at V and 1 base at J, with 8 bases between the two ends.

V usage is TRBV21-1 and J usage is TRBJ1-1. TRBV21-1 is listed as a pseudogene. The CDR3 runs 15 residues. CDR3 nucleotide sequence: TGTGCCAGCAGCAAAGCGCGGGCGGCGAACACTGAAGCTTTCTTT. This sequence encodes CASSKARAANTEAFF.

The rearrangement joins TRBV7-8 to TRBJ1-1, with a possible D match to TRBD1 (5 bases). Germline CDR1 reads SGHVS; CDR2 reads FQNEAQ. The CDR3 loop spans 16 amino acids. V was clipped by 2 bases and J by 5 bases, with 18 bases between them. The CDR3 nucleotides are TGTGCCAGCAGCTTAAGCTCGGGGGGGTACGGAACTGAAGCTTTCTTT. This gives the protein CASSLSSGGYGTEAFF.

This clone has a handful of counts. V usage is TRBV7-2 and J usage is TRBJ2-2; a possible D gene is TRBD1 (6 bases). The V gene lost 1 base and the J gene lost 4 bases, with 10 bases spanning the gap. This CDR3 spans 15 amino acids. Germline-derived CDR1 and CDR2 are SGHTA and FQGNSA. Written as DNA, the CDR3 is TGTGCCAGCAGCTTAGACGACAGGCCCACCGGGGAGCTGTTTTTT. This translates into CASSLDDRPTGELFF.

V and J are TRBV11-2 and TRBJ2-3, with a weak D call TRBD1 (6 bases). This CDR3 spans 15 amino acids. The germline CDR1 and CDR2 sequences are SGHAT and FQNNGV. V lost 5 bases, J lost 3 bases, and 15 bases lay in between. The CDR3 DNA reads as TGTGCCAGCAGCCCCACAGGGTCTAGTACAGATACGCAGTATTTT. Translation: CASSPTGSSTDTQYF.

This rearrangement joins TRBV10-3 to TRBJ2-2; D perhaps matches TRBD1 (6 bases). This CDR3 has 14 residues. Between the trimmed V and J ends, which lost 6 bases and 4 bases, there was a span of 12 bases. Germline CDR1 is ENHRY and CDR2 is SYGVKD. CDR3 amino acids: CAISRDKTTGELFF. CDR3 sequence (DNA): TGTGCCATCAGCCGGGACAAGACCACCGGGGAGCTGTTTTTT.

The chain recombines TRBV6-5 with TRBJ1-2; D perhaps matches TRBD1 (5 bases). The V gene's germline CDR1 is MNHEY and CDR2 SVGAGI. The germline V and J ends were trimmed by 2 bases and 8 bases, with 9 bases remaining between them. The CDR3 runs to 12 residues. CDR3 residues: CASSYGGHGYTF. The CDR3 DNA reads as TGTGCCAGCAGTTACGGTGGACACGGCTACACCTTC.

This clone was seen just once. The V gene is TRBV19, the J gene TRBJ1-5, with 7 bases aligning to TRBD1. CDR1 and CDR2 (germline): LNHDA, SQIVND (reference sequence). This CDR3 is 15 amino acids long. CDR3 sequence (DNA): TGTGCTAGCAGAACCGGGACAGAGTTAGATCAGCCCCAGCATTTT. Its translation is CASRTGTELDQPQHF.

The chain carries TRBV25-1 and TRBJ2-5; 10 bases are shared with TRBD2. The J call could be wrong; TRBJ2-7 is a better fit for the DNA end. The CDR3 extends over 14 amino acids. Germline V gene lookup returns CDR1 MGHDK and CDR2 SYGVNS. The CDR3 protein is CASSGTSGSYEQYF. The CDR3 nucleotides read TGTGCCAGCAGTGGGACTAGCGGATCCTACGAGCAGTACTTC.

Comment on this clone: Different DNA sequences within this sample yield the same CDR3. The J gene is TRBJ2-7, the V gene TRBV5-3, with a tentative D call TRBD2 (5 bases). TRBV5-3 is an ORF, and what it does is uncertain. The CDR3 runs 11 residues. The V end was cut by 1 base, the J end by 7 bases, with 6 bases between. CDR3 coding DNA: TGTGCCAGAAGCTTGTCGGGAGAGCAGTACTTC. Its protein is CARSLSGEQYF.

Here the CDR3 DNA reads TGCAGCGTTGCCAGGGAAAACACCGGGGAGCTGTTTTTT. Residues: CSVARENTGELFF. This chain links TRBV29-1 with TRBJ2-2; D is perhaps TRBD1 (5 bases). The CDR3 contains 13 residues. CDR1 is SQVTM and CDR2 is ANQGSEA in the germline V gene. V was trimmed by 4 bases and J by 2 bases, leaving 8 bases between them.

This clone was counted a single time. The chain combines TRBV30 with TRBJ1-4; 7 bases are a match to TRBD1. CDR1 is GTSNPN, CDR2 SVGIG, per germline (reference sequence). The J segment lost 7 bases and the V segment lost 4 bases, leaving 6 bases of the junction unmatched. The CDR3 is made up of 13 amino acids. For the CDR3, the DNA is TGTGCCTGGAATAGGGGGCTCGGTGAAAAACTGTTTTTT. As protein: CAWNRGLGEKLFF. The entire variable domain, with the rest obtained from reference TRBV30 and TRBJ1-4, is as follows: SQTIHQWPATLVQPVGSPLSLECTVEGTSNPNLYWYRQAAGRGLQLLFYSVGIGQISSEVPQNLSASRPQDRQFILSSKKLLLSDSGFYLCAWNRGLGEKLFFGSGTQLSVL.

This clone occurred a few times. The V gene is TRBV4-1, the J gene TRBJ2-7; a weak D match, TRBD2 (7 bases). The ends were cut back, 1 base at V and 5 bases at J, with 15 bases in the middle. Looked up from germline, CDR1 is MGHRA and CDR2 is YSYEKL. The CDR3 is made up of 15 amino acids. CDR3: CASSQGRGAVDEQYF. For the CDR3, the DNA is TGCGCCAGCAGCCAAGGCCGGGGGGCAGTCGACGAGCAGTACTTC.

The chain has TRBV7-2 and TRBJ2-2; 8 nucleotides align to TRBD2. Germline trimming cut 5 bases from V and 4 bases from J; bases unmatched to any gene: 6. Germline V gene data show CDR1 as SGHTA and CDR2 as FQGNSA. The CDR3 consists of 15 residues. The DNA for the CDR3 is TGTGCCAGCAGCGTGAGCGGGAGAGGCACCGGGGAGCTGTTTTTT. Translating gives CASSVSGRGTGELFF.

CDR3 in DNA: TGTGCCAGCTTAGGGGCTACCTTTTTTACAGATACGCAGTATTTT. Its translation: CASLGATFFTDTQYF. V and J are TRBV7-2 and TRBJ2-3; D perhaps matches TRBD1 (5 bases). Germline-derived CDR1 and CDR2 are SGHTA and FQGNSA. This CDR3 has 15 residues. V was shortened by 8 bases and J by 3 bases, with 18 bases between the two germline ends.

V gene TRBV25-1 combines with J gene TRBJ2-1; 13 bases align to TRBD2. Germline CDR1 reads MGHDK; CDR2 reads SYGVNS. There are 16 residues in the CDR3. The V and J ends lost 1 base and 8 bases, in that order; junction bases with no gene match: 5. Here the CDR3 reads CASSEWTSGSRDEQFF. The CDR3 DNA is TGTGCCAGCAGTGAATGGACTAGCGGGAGTAGGGATGAGCAGTTCTTC.

The DNA of the CDR3 is TGTGCCAGTAGGGAGGGACAGGGGCATGGCTACACCTTC. It specifies CASREGQGHGYTF. The chain is built from TRBV19 and TRBJ1-2, with 10 bases identical to TRBD1. Per the germline V gene, CDR1 is LNHDA and CDR2 is SQIVND (reference sequence). J gave up 6 bases and V 6 bases, and 4 bases lay outside the gene matches. The CDR3 spans 13 residues.

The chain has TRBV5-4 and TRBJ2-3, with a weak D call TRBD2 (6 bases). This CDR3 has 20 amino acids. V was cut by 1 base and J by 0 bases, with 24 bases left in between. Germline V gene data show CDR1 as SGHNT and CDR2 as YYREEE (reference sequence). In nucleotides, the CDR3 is TGTGCCAGCAGCTTGAGGGCGGGACTCCGGACCCTTCGTAGCACAGATACGCAGTATTTT. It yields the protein CASSLRAGLRTLRSTDTQYF.

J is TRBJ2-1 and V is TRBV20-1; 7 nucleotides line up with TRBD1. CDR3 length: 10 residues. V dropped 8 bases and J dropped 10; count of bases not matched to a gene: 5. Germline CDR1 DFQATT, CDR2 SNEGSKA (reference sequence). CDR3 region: CSIDREEQFF. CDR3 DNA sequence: TGCAGTATCGACAGGGAAGAGCAGTTCTTC.

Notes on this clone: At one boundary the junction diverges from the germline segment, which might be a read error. The CDR3 loop reads CSSSPVRAGSAIYF. The CDR3 nucleotides read TGTTCCAGCAGCCCGGTTAGGGCGGGGTCGGCCATATATTTT. This chain uses TRBV7-9 with TRBJ1-3, with D unresolved. Germline V lookup: CDR1 SEHNR, CDR2 FQNEAQ (reference sequence). The CDR3 has 14 residues.